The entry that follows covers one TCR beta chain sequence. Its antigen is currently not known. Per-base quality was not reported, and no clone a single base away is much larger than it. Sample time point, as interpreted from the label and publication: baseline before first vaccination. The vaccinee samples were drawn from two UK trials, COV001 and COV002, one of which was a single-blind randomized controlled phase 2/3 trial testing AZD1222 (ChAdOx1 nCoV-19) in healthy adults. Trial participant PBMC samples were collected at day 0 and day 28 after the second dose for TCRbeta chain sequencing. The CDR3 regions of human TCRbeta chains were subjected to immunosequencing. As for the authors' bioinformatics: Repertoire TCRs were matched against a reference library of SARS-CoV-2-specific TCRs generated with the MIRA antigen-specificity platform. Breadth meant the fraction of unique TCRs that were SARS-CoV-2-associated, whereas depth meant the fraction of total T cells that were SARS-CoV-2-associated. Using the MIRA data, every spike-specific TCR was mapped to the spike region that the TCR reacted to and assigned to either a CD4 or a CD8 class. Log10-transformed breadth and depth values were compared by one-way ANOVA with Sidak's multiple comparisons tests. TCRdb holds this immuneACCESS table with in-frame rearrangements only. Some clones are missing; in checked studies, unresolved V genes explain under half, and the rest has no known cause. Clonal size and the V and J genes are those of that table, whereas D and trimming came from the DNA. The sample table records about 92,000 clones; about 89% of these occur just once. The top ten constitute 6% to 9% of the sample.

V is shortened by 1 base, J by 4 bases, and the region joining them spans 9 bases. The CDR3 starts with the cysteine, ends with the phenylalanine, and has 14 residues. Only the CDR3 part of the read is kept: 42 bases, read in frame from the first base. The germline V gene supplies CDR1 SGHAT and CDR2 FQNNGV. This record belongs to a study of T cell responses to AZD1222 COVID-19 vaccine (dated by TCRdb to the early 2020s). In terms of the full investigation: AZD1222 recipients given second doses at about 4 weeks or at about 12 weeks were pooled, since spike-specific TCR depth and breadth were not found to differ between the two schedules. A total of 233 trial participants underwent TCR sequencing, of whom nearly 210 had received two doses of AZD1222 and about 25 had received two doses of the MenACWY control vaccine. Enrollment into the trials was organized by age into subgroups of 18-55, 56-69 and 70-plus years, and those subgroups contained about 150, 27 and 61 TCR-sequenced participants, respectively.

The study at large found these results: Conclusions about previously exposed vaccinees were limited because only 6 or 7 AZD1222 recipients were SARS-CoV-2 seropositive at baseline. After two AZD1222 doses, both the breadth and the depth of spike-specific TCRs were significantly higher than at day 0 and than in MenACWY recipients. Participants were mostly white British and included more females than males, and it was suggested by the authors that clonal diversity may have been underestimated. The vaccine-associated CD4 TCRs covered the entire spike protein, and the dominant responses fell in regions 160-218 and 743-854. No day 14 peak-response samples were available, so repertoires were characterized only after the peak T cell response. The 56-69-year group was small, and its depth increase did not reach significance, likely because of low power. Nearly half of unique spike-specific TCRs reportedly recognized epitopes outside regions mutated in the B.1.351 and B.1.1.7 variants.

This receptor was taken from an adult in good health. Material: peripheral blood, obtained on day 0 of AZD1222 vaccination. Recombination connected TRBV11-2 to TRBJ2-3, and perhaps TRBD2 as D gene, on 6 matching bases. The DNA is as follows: TGTGCCAGCAGCTTAGTCGGAGGGCCAGATACGCAGTATTTT. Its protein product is CASSLVGGPDTQYF.